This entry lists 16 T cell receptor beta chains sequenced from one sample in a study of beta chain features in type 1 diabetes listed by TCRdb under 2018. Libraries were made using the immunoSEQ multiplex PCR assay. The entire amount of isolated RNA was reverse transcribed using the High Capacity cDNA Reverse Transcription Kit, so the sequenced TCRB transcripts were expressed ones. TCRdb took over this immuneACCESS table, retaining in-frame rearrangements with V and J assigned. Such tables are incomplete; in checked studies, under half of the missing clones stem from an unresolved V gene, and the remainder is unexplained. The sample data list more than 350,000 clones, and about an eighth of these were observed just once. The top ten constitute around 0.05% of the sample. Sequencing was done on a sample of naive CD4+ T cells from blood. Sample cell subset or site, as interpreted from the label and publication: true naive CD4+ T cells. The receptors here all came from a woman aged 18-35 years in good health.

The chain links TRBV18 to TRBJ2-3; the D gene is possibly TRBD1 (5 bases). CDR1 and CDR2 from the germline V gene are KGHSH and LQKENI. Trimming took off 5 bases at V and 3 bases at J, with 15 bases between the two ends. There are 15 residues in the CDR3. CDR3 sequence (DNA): TGTGCCAGCTCAATCACCCAGGGTGCTACAGATACGCAGTATTTT. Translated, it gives CASSITQGATDTQYF. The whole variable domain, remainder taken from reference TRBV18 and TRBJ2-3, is NAGVMQNPRHLVRRRGQEARLRCSPMKGHSHVYWYRQLPEEGLKFMVYLQKENIIDESGMPKERFSAEFPKEGPSILRIQQVVRGDSAAYFCASSITQGATDTQYFGPGTRLTVL.

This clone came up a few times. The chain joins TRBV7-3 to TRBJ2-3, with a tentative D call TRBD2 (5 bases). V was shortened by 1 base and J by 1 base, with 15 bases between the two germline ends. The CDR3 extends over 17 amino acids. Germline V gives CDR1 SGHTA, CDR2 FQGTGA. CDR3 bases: TGTGCCAGCAGCTTAATAGCGCGCTCCGGGGGCACAGATACGCAGTATTTT. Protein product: CASSLIARSGGTDTQYF. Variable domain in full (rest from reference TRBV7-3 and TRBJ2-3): GAGVSQTPSNKVTEKGKYVELRCDPISGHTALYWYRQSLGQGPEFLIYFQGTGAADDSGLPNDRFFAVRPEGSVSTLKIQRTERGDSAVYLCASSLIARSGGTDTQYFGPGTRLTVL.

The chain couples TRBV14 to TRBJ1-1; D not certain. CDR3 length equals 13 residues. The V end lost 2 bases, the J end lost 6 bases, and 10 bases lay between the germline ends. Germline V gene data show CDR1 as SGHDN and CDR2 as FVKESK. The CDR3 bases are TGTGCCAGCAGCCAATGGGTTATCCCTGAAGCTTTCTTT. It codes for CASSQWVIPEAFF.

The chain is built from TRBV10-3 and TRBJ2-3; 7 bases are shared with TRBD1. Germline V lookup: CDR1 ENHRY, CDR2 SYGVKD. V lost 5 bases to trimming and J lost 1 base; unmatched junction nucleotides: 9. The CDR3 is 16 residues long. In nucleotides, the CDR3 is TGTGCCATCAGTCCACACAGGGGCGATGGCACAGATACGCAGTATTTT. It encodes CAISPHRGDGTDTQYF.

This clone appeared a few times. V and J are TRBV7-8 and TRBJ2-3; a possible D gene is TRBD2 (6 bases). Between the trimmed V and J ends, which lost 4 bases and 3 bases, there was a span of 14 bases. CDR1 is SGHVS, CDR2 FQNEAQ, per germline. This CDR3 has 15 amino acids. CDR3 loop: CASSWPGGETDTQYF. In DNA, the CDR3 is TGTGCCAGCAGCTGGCCCGGCGGGGAGACAGATACGCAGTATTTT.

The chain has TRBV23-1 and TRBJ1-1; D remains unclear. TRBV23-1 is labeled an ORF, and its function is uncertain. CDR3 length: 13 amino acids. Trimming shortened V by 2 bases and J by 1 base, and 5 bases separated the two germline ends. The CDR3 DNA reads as TGCGCCAGCAGTCAAAAAGGGAACACTGAAGCTTTCTTT. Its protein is CASSQKGNTEAFF.

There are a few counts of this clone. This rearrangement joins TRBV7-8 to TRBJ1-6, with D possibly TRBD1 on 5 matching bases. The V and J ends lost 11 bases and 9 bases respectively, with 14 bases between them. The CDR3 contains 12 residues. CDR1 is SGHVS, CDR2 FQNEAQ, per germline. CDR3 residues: CAGGGVGSPLHF. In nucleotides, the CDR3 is TGTGCCGGGGGGGGAGTTGGTTCACCCCTCCACTTT.

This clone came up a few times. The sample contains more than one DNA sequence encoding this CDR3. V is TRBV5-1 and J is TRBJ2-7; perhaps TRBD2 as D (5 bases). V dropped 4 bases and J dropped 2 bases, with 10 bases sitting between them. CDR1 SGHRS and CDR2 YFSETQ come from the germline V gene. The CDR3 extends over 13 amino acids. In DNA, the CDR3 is TGCGCCAGCAGCCCGGACGGGACCTACGAGCAGTACGTC. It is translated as CASSPDGTYEQYV.

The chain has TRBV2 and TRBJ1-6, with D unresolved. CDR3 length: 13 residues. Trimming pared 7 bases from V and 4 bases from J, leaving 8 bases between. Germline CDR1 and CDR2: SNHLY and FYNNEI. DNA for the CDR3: TGTGCCAGCACCGCGGATTATAATTCACCCCTCCACTTT. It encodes CASTADYNSPLHF.

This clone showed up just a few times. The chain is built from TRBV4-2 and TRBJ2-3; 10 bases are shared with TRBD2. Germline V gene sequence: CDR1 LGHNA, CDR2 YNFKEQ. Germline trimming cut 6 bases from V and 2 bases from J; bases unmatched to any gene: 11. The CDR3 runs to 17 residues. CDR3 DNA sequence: TGTGCCAGCAGGGCAGCGGGGGGGCTGGGTCTCACAGATACGCAGTATTTT. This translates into CASRAAGGLGLTDTQYF.

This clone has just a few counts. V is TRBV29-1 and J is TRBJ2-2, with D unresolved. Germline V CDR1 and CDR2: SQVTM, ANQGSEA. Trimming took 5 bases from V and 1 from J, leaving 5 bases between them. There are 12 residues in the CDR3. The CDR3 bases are TGCAGCGTTAACAGGAACACCGGGGAGCTGTTTTTT. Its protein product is CSVNRNTGELFF.

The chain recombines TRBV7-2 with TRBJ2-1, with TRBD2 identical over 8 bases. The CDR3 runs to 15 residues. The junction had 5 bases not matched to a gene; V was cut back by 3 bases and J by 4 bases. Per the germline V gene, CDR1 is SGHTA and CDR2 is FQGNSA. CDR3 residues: CASSFSVAGYNEQFF. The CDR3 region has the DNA TGTGCCAGCAGCTTTTCGGTAGCGGGGTACAATGAGCAGTTCTTC.

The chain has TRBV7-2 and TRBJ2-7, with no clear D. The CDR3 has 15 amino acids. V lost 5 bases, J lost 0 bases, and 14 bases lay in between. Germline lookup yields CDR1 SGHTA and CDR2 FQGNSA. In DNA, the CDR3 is TGTGCCAGCAGCACGTCTCTACATCGCTCCTACGAGCAGTACTTC. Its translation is CASSTSLHRSYEQYF.

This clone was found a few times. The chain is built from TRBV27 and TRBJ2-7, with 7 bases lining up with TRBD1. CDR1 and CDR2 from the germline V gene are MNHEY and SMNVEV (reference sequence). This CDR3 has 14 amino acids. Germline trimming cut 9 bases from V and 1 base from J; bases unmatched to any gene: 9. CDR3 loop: CARATGTESYEQYV. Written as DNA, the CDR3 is TGTGCCAGGGCTACCGGGACAGAATCCTACGAGCAGTACGTC.

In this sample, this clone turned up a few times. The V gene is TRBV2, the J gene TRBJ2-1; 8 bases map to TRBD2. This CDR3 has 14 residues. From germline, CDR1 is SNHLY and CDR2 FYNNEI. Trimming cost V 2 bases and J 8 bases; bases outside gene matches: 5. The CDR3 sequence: CASSERAGGDEQFF. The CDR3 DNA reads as TGTGCCAGCAGTGAAAGGGCGGGGGGCGATGAGCAGTTCTTC.

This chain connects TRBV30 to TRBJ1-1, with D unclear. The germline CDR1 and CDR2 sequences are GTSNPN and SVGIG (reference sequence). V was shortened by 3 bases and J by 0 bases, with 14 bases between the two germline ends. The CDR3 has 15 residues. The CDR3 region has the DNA TGTGCCTGGAGAAGGGCCCGATTAATGAACACTGAAGCTTTCTTT. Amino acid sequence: CAWRRARLMNTEAFF.